The 23 T cell receptor beta chains in this list originate from one sample, sequenced in a study of blood T cells in healthy people across ages. Alongside a J-beta primer mix, a sample-barcoded 5' primer served in a second PCR lasting about 7 to 11 cycles. TCRdb itself ran the 5' RACE reads through MiXCR, one entry per CDR3 protein. The profile shows about 720,000 distinct CDR3 sequences, approximately 25% of them singletons. These records were also assigned to another study, of T cells of mothers and their children.

The sample consisted of blood. The receptors were sampled from a boy aged 5-17 years in good health.

The sample holds a few counts of this clonotype. The chain is built from TRBV4-3 and TRBJ1-4, with D possibly being TRBD1 (5 bases). V was trimmed by 5 bases and J by 7 bases, leaving 20 bases between them. The CDR3 length is 16 residues. The germline gives CDR1 LGHNA, CDR2 YSLEER. This chain's CDR3 is CASSGVWRGLGEKLFF. CDR3 sequence (DNA): TGCGCCAGCAGCGGGGTTTGGAGGGGCTTAGGTGAAAAACTGTTTTTT.

V usage is TRBV3-1 and J usage is TRBJ2-7; D is unclear. The V end was cut by 2 bases, the J end by 3 bases, with 8 bases between. CDR3 size: 13 residues. Germline CDR1 reads LGHDT; CDR2 reads YNNKEL (reference sequence). CDR3 loop: CASSQLGSYEQYF. The CDR3 region has the DNA TGTGCCAGCAGCCAACTGGGCAGCTACGAGCAGTACTTC.

The CDR3 sequence: CASSEDLDSVSYEQYF. The DNA of the CDR3 is TGTGCCAGCAGTGAAGATTTGGACTCAGTATCCTACGAGCAGTACTTC. This chain links TRBV2 with TRBJ2-7, with a possible D match to TRBD2 (5 bases). Trimming took off 1 base at V and 1 base at J, with 14 bases between the two ends. CDR1 and CDR2 (germline): SNHLY, FYNNEI. The CDR3 has 16 residues.

This clonotype appeared a few times. The chain joins TRBV6-2 or TRBV6-3 to TRBJ2-1; 13 positions agree with TRBD2. The CDR3 has 17 amino acids. V shed 5 bases and J 3 bases; nucleotides not matched to a gene: 7. Germline loops: CDR1 MNHEY, CDR2 SVGEGT. This CDR3 is CASSPRTSGSYYNEQFF. In nucleotides, the CDR3 is TGTGCCAGCAGTCCCAGGACTAGCGGGAGTTACTACAATGAGCAGTTCTTC.

This clonotype has more than one count but fewer than ten. Here the CDR3 DNA reads TGTGCCAGCAACCTGGACAGGGGGCCGGACAATGAGCAGTTCTTC. This translates into CASNLDRGPDNEQFF. V and J are TRBV6-2 or TRBV6-3 and TRBJ2-5, with 11 bases lining up with TRBD1. Matching the DNA end better, TRBJ2-1 makes the J call doubtful. The CDR3 covers 15 residues. Germline V lookup: CDR1 MNHEY, CDR2 SVGEGT.

The chain joins TRBV5-1 to TRBJ2-5; perhaps TRBD1 as D (6 bases). Between the trimmed V and J ends, which lost 1 base and 11 bases, there was a span of 18 bases. Germline V lookup: CDR1 SGHRS, CDR2 YFSETQ. This CDR3 spans 14 amino acids. DNA for the CDR3: TGCGCCAGCAGCTTGCGGGACATCTCCTACAAGCAGTACTTC. Amino acid sequence: CASSLRDISYKQYF.

The CDR3 reads CASSAPGQGHYGYTF. The CDR3 nucleotides are TGTGCCAGTAGTGCACCGGGACAGGGGCACTATGGCTACACCTTC. This chain uses TRBV19 with TRBJ1-2, with 10 bases lining up with TRBD1. Unmatched junction bases numbered 6, after V lost 5 bases and J lost 3 bases. The CDR3 spans 15 residues. Germline V gives CDR1 LNHDA, CDR2 SQIVND (reference sequence). Using reference TRBV19 and TRBJ1-2 for the parts outside the CDR3, the full variable domain is DGGITQSPKYLFRKEGQNVTLSCEQNLNHDAMYWYRQDPGQGLRLIYYSQIVNDFQKGDIAEGYSVSREKKESFPLTVTSAQKNPTAFYLCASSAPGQGHYGYTFGSGTRLTVV.

The V gene is TRBV7-2, the J gene TRBJ2-1; 7 bases align to TRBD1. The J segment lost 1 base and the V segment lost 1 base, leaving 4 bases of the junction unmatched. Per germline, CDR1 SGHTA and CDR2 FQGNSA. The CDR3 spans 16 residues. The CDR3 protein is CASSLEGAVSYNEQFF. DNA for the CDR3: TGTGCCAGCAGCTTAGAGGGGGCGGTTTCCTACAATGAGCAGTTCTTC.

The chain combines TRBV28 with TRBJ2-7, with TRBD1 as a possible D gene (5 bases). The CDR3 extends over 16 amino acids. Germline V lookup: CDR1 MDHEN, CDR2 SYDVKM. V shed 5 bases and J shed 2 bases, with 19 bases lying between them. CDR3 residues: CASSHSRTPTPYEQYF. The CDR3 DNA reads TGTGCCAGCAGTCATTCCCGGACACCAACACCCTACGAGCAGTACTTC.

The V gene is TRBV29-1, the J gene TRBJ2-5; D is undetermined. Trimming took 4 bases from V and 5 from J, leaving 14 bases between them. The CDR3 extends over 13 amino acids. CDR1 and CDR2 (germline): SQVTM, ANQGSEA. CDR3 in DNA: TGCAGCGTTGGGGTCCGCCTGGGGGAGACCCAGTACTTC. Protein sequence: CSVGVRLGETQYF.

This clonotype was picked up a small number of times. This chain joins TRBV24-1 and TRBJ2-7, with D tentatively TRBD1 (6 bases). Between the trimmed V and J ends, which lost 2 bases and 3 bases, there was a span of 10 bases. Germline lookup yields CDR1 KGHDR and CDR2 SFDVKD. The CDR3 runs to 14 residues. The CDR3 reads CATSDSRGGYEQYF. In DNA form, the CDR3 reads TGTGCCACCAGTGATTCCAGGGGCGGCTACGAGCAGTACTTC.

This clonotype has a handful of counts. A junction end diverges from the germline sequence, so it may reflect a read error. The chain employs TRBV28 and TRBJ1-2; 7 bases match TRBD1. CDR1 and CDR2 (germline): MDHEN, SYDVKM. CDR3 size: 13 residues. CDR3 region: CASQTGSSYGHTF. The CDR3 nucleotides read TGTGCCAGCCAGACAGGGAGCAGCTATGGCCACACCTTC.

V gene TRBV24-1 combines with J gene TRBJ2-2; no clear D gene. The CDR3 contains 16 residues. Trimming pared 5 bases from V and 1 base from J, leaving 13 bases between. CDR1 and CDR2 from the germline V gene are KGHDR and SFDVKD. The CDR3 DNA follows: TGTGCCACCAGTGGCCGAACGGTGCTGAACACCGGGGAGCTGTTTTTT. Translated, it gives CATSGRTVLNTGELFF.

V and J are TRBV3-1 and TRBJ2-7, with D perhaps TRBD2 (5 bases). This CDR3 contains 15 residues. V was cut by 1 base and J by 3 bases, with 13 bases left in between. Germline-derived CDR1 and CDR2 are LGHDT and YNNKEL (reference sequence). CDR3 in amino acids: CASSQGGAVDYEQYF. Written as DNA, the CDR3 is TGTGCCAGCAGCCAAGGGGGAGCAGTCGACTACGAGCAGTACTTC.

V usage is TRBV6-5 and J usage is TRBJ1-1; D call uncertain. With 2 bases removed from V and 1 base from J, the gap between germline ends came to 11 bases. Germline lookup yields CDR1 MNHEY and CDR2 SVGAGI. The CDR3 is made up of 15 amino acids. The CDR3 DNA reads as TGTGCCAGCAGTTACCTCCGGCCTCAGAACACTGAAGCTTTCTTT. Translated: CASSYLRPQNTEAFF.

The CDR3 DNA is TGTGCCAGCAGTGCATACATGAATGAGCAGTTCTTC. Residues: CASSAYMNEQFF. The chain employs TRBV6-2 or TRBV6-3 and TRBJ2-1; no clear D. Trimming shortened V by 5 bases and J by 7 bases, and 9 bases separated the two germline ends. The V gene's germline CDR1 is MNHEY and CDR2 SVGEGT. The CDR3 extends over 12 amino acids.

The chain is built from TRBV20-1 and TRBJ2-7; perhaps TRBD1 as D (6 bases). The germline CDR1 and CDR2 sequences are DFQATT and SNEGSKA (reference sequence). V was pared by 5 bases and J by 2 bases, with 13 bases between. CDR3 size: 13 residues. In DNA form, the CDR3 reads TGCAGTGCTGAGGACAGTGGGGCCTACGAGCAGTACTTC. Translated, it gives CSAEDSGAYEQYF.

The chain is built from TRBV6-4 and TRBJ2-2; 10 nucleotides line up with TRBD1. From germline, CDR1 is MRHNA and CDR2 SNTAGT. The CDR3 totals 16 residues. With V trimmed by 4 bases and J by 4 bases, 6 bases remained unmatched. The CDR3 sequence: CASSAEGQGSTGELFF. The DNA of the CDR3 is TGTGCCAGCAGTGCAGAGGGACAGGGGAGCACCGGGGAGCTGTTTTTT.

The chain recombines TRBV7-8 with TRBJ2-3; 9 nucleotides align to TRBD2. Per the germline V gene, CDR1 is SGHVS and CDR2 is FQNEAQ. The J segment lost 4 bases and the V segment lost 5 bases, leaving 19 bases of the junction unmatched. The CDR3 totals 19 residues. This chain's CDR3 is CASSEGGLWSSGESDTQYF. Written as DNA, the CDR3 is TGTGCCAGCAGCGAAGGCGGGTTATGGTCTAGCGGGGAATCAGATACGCAGTATTTT.

CDR3 protein: CSVTMGSNYGYTF. The CDR3 DNA reads TGCAGCGTAACAATGGGTTCTAACTATGGCTACACCTTC. This chain joins TRBV29-1 and TRBJ1-2; D is ambiguous. V was shortened by 6 bases and J by 0 bases, with 11 bases between the two germline ends. Germline assignment: CDR1 SQVTM and CDR2 ANQGSEA. The CDR3 extends over 13 amino acids.

In this sample, this clonotype turned up a few times. The rearrangement joins TRBV7-9 to TRBJ1-3; D remains ambiguous. The germline V gene encodes CDR1 SEHNR and CDR2 FQNEAQ (reference sequence). With 8 bases removed from V and 1 base from J, the gap between germline ends came to 9 bases. The CDR3 consists of 13 residues. The CDR3 DNA reads as TGTGCCAGCTGCCCTGGGTCTGGAAACACCATATATTTT. Translation: CASCPGSGNTIYF. Filled out from reference TRBV7-9 and TRBJ1-3, the complete variable domain reads DTGVSQNPRHKITKRGQNVTFRCDPISEHNRLYWYRQTLGQGPEFLTYFQNEAQLEKSRLLSDRFSAERPKGSFSTLEIQRTEQGDSAMYLCASCPGSGNTIYFGEGSWLTVV.

The chain combines TRBV9 with TRBJ2-6, with D perhaps matching TRBD1 (6 bases). Germline assignment: CDR1 SGDLS and CDR2 YYNGEE. This CDR3 contains 18 residues. V was shortened by 3 bases and J by 1 base, with 17 bases between the two germline ends. The CDR3 region has the DNA TGTGCCAGCAGCGCCGTTCCGGGACAAAAATCTGGGGCCAACGTCCTGACTTTC. This translates into CASSAVPGQKSGANVLTF.

Comments on this clonotype: One end of the junction does not line up with germline, which may come from a read error. Here the CDR3 DNA reads TGCAGTGCCAGAGTAAGCCCAGCCATGTCCTACAATGAGCAGTTCTTC. Translation gives CSARVSPAMSYNEQFF. This chain joins TRBV20-1 and TRBJ2-1, with D hard to call. Germline V gene sequence: CDR1 DFQATT, CDR2 SNEGSKA (reference sequence). This CDR3 has 16 amino acids.